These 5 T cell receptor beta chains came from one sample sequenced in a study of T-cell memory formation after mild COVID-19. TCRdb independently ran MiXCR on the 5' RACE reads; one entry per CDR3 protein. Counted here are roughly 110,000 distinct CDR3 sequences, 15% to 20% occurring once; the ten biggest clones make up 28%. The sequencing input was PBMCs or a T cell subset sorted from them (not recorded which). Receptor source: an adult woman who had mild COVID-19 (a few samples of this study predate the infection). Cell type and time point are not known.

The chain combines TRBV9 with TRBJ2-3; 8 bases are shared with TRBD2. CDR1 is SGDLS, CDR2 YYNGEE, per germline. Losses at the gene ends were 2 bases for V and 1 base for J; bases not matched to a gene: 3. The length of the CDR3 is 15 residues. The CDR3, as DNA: TGTGCCAGCAGCGTCAGAGCGGGAGGCACAGATACGCAGTATTTT. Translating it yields CASSVRAGGTDTQYF.

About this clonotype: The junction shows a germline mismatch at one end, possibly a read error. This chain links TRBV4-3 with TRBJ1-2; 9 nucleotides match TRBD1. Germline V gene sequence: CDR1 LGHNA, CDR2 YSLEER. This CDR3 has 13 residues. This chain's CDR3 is CARSYSGTGGYTF. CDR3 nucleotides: TGCGCCCGCAGCTACTCCGGGACAGGGGGCTACACCTTC.

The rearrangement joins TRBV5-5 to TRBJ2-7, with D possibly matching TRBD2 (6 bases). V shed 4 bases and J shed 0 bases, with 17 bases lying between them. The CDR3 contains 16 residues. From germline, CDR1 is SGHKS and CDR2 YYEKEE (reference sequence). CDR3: CASSLPGGESSYEQYF. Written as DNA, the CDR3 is TGTGCCAGCAGCCTGCCGGGCGGGGAAAGCTCCTACGAGCAGTACTTC.

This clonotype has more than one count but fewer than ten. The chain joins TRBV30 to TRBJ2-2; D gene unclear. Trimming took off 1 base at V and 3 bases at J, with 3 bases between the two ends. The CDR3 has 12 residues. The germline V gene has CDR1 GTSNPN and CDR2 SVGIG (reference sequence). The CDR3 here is CAWSGDTGELFF. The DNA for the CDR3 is TGTGCCTGGAGTGGGGACACCGGGGAGCTGTTTTTT. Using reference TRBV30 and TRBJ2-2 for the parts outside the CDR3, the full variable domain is SQTIHQWPATLVQPVGSPLSLECTVEGTSNPNLYWYRQAAGRGLQLLFYSVGIGQISSEVPQNLSASRPQDRQFILSSKKLLLSDSGFYLCAWSGDTGELFFGEGSRLTVL.

The CDR3 nucleotides read TGCGCCAGCAGCCAAAAGGCCGGGACAGATACTAACTATGGCTACACCTTC. It codes for CASSQKAGTDTNYGYTF. V usage is TRBV4-1 and J usage is TRBJ1-2, with TRBD1 identical over 7 bases. The CDR3 has 17 residues. The V gene end was trimmed by 2 bases and the J gene end by 0 bases; junction bases not matched to a gene: 9. Germline values: CDR1 MGHRA, CDR2 YSYEKL.